These T cell receptor beta chains were read from a single sample in a study of T cells in localized non-small cell lung cancer. TCRdb's table, derived via immunoSEQ multiplex PCR, lists solely in-frame clones and lacks some. The repertoire consists of more than 40,000 clones, with approximately 86% occurring once and the leading ten covering about 2.5%. The starting material was PBMCs, obtained before any cancer treatment. These receptors all come from a man between 40 and 70 years old with stage II lung adenocarcinoma. The CDR3 runs from the conserved cysteine through the conserved F or W. D genes are given only for firm matches. The size entry is marked missing in some rows and otherwise reads once, few, many or a size class.

TRBJ1-2,TRBV5-1,.,14,.,CASSSISPHYGYTF,TGCGCCAGCAGCTCGATATCACCGCACTATGGCTACACCTTC
TRBJ2-4,TRBV6-1,.,17,.,CASSETSLLLAKNIQYF,TGTGCCAGCAGTGAAACTTCCCTACTGCTAGCCAAAAACATTCAGTACTTC
TRBJ2-5,TRBV5-4,.,14,TRBD2,CASSSRGGRETQYF,TGTGCCAGCAGCTCCCGGGGAGGGCGAGAGACCCAGTACTTC
TRBJ1-4,TRBV6-1,.,15,TRBD1,CASSLTGDSPEKLFF,TGTGCCAGCAGTTTGACAGGGGATTCGCCTGAAAAACTGTTTTTT
TRBJ2-5,TRBV6-1,.,15,.,CASSEDLGHRETQYF,TGTGCCAGCAGTGAAGATCTTGGGCACAGAGAGACCCAGTACTTC
TRBJ2-1,TRBV6-1,.,14,TRBD2,CASFSGGIYNEQFF,TGTGCCAGTTTTAGCGGGGGGATCTACAATGAGCAGTTCTTC
TRBJ2-6,TRBV5-4,.,18,.,CASSFGQLPTSGANVLTF,TGTGCCAGCAGCTTTGGCCAGCTCCCCACCTCTGGGGCCAACGTCCTGACTTTC
TRBJ1-2,TRBV4-2,.,15,TRBD1,CASSRTGGEVYGYTF,TGTGCCAGCAGCCGGACAGGGGGCGAGGTCTATGGCTACACCTTC
TRBJ2-7,TRBV7-9,.,16,TRBD1,CASSFQPGQGANEQYF,TGTGCCAGCAGCTTCCAACCGGGACAGGGAGCGAACGAGCAGTACTTC
TRBJ2-2,TRBV9,.,13,.,CASSVWETGELFF,TGTGCCAGCAGCGTTTGGGAAACCGGGGAGCTGTTTTTT
TRBJ2-2,TRBV6-6,few,14,TRBD1,CASSKTGTTGELFF,TGTGCCAGCAGTAAGACAGGGACCACCGGGGAGCTGTTTTTT
TRBJ2-3,TRBV6-6,once,13,.,CASRSDSPDTQYF,TGTGCCAGCAGATCCGACAGTCCAGATACGCAGTATTTT
TRBJ1-3,TRBV2,.,13,.,CASRLRSGDTIYF,TGTGCCAGCAGGTTGAGGTCAGGAGACACCATATATTTT
TRBJ1-2,TRBV27,.,14,TRBD1,CASSLTGGTYGYTF,TGTGCCAGCAGTTTAACAGGGGGGACCTATGGCTACACCTTC
TRBJ2-2,TRBV6-5,few,14,.,CASDRTANTGELFF,TGTGCCAGCGACCGGACAGCGAACACCGGGGAGCTGTTTTTT
TRBJ2-2,TRBV12-2,.,21,.,CASRLRRSDEQGRGNTGELFF,TGTGCAAGTCGCCTACGGCGGTCGGACGAGCAAGGTCGTGGGAACACCGGGGAGCTGTTTTTT